These 20 T cell receptor beta chains were all obtained from the same sample, sequenced in a study of blood T cell repertoires in COVID-19. Sequencing used immunoSEQ multiplex PCR; TCRdb keeps in-frame clones, though not all of them. Among 180,000 or so clones listed, 84% were seen once. Sample: peripheral blood. These receptors originate from a woman aged 70-85 years with COVID-19, enrolled during active disease.

This chain connects TRBV6-5 to TRBJ1-2, with 10 nucleotides matching TRBD1. Germline V gene sequence: CDR1 MNHEY, CDR2 SVGAGI. V gave up 4 bases and J gave up 4 bases; unmatched junction bases: 6. This CDR3 region has 15 residues. The CDR3 spells CASSSGQGLFYGYTF. CDR3 coding DNA: TGTGCCAGCAGTTCGGGACAGGGGCTGTTCTATGGCTACACCTTC.

The chain links TRBV19 to TRBJ2-7; TRBD1 matches at 11 bases. V lost 3 bases to trimming and J lost 4 bases; unmatched junction nucleotides: 5. The CDR3 is made up of 15 amino acids. CDR1 and CDR2 (germline): LNHDA, SQIVND (reference sequence). The CDR3 is CASSMSGTGGYEQYF. CDR3 in DNA: TGTGCCAGTAGTATGTCCGGGACAGGGGGGTACGAGCAGTACTTC.

The chain links TRBV6-5 to TRBJ1-2; 7 bases are a match to TRBD1. After removal of 6 bases from V and 8 bases from J, the junction contained 12 bases not matched to a gene. Germline CDR1 MNHEY, CDR2 SVGAGI. CDR3 length: 14 residues. The CDR3 region has the DNA TGTGCCAGCAGGAGGGGGCTTGAGGCTGAAGGCTACACCTTC. Its translation: CASRRGLEAEGYTF.

This chain connects TRBV19 to TRBJ1-1, with unresolved D. Germline values: CDR1 LNHDA, CDR2 SQIVND (reference sequence). Trimming stripped 5 bases from V and 5 bases from J, with 15 bases between. The CDR3 has 14 amino acids. CDR3 in DNA: TGTGCCAGTAGTGGGCCACCGGGGAGGACTGAAGCTTTCTTT. Its translation: CASSGPPGRTEAFF.

This sequence joins TRBV28 and TRBJ1-1, with a weak D call TRBD1 (5 bases). V was cut by 7 bases and J by 1 base, with 13 bases left in between. Germline loops: CDR1 MDHEN, CDR2 SYDVKM. CDR3 size: 14 residues. The CDR3 region is CASTPRGGNTEAFF. The CDR3 DNA reads as TGTGCCAGCACTCCCCGGGGGGGGAACACTGAAGCTTTCTTT. Drawing the rest from reference TRBV28 and TRBJ1-1, the complete variable domain is DVKVTQSSRYLVKRTGEKVFLECVQDMDHENMFWYRQDPGLGLRLIYFSYDVKMKEKGDIPEGYSVSREKKERFSLILESASTNQTSMYLCASTPRGGNTEAFFGQGTRLTVV.

The genes are TRBV28 and TRBJ1-1; D uncertain. Trimming took 7 bases from V and 3 from J, leaving 6 bases between them. The CDR3 runs 11 residues. Germline lookup yields CDR1 MDHEN and CDR2 SYDVKM. The CDR3 here is CASTPYTEAFF. In nucleotides, the CDR3 is TGTGCCAGCACCCCTTACACTGAAGCTTTCTTT.

The chain uses TRBV19 and TRBJ1-2; 9 bases map to TRBD1. There are 15 residues in the CDR3. V was clipped by 7 bases and J by 2 bases; unmatched bases: 8. The germline V gene encodes CDR1 LNHDA and CDR2 SQIVND (reference sequence). CDR3 DNA sequence: TGTGCCAGTACCAGGGGGGACAGGGACAACTATGGCTACACCTTC. This gives the protein CASTRGDRDNYGYTF.

J is TRBJ1-2 and V is TRBV24-1; no definite D call. In germline, CDR1 is KGHDR, CDR2 SFDVKD. V was shortened by 8 bases and J by 7 bases, with 22 bases between the two germline ends. This CDR3 spans 15 amino acids. CDR3 nucleotides: TGTGCCACCATGGGGAACGGCGGAGGGCTTGGTGGCTACACCTTC. It specifies CATMGNGGGLGGYTF.

A single count supports this clone. The chain couples TRBV6-1 to TRBJ1-5; 10 bases line up with TRBD1. The CDR3 is 19 residues long. V was clipped by 4 bases and J by 1 base; unmatched bases: 13. Germline lookup yields CDR1 MNHNS and CDR2 SASEGT. The CDR3, as DNA: TGTGCCAGCAGTGGTCCACCGGGACAGGGGCTTTGGAGCAATCAGCCCCAGCATTTT. Translating it yields CASSGPPGQGLWSNQPQHF.

This clone has a single count. CDR3 bases: TGCGCCAGCAGTGGTACACCCTACGAGCAGTACTTC. It translates to CASSGTPYEQYF. V and J are TRBV5-1 and TRBJ2-7; no clear D gene. Between the trimmed V and J ends, which lost 5 bases and 2 bases, there was a span of 8 bases. From germline, CDR1 is SGHRS and CDR2 YFSETQ. This CDR3 spans 12 amino acids.

CDR3 coding DNA: TGTGCCAGCAGCCCCCAGTTTCCCGGGGCCCAGTACTTC. Translated: CASSPQFPGAQYF. The rearrangement links TRBV5-5 to TRBJ2-5; maybe TRBD2 (5 bases). CDR3 size: 13 residues. Germline-derived CDR1 and CDR2 are SGHKS and YYEKEE (reference sequence). The V gene lost 4 bases and the J gene lost 9 bases, with 16 bases spanning the gap.

The gene calls are TRBV7-2 and TRBJ1-2; the match to TRBD1 covers 7 bases. Germline lookup yields CDR1 SGHTA and CDR2 FQGNSA. The CDR3 loop spans 15 amino acids. With 5 bases clipped from V and 2 bases from J, the junction kept 8 bases outside the gene matches. The DNA for the CDR3 is TGTGCCAGCAGCCTGGGACAGAACACCAACTATGGCTACACCTTC. Protein sequence: CASSLGQNTNYGYTF.

The genes are TRBV6-5 and TRBJ2-1, with 13 bases identical to TRBD2. The CDR3 is made up of 15 amino acids. V shed 2 bases, J shed 10 bases, and the junction held 5 bases outside the gene matches. Germline V gene data show CDR1 as MNHEY and CDR2 as SVGAGI. CDR3 nucleotides: TGTGCCAGCAGTTACGTGGGACTAGCGGGGTACGAGCAGTTCTTC. Encoded protein: CASSYVGLAGYEQFF.

This chain links TRBV30 with TRBJ1-5; tentative D call: TRBD1 (5 bases). The length of the CDR3 is 14 residues. The V end was cut by 0 bases, the J end by 6 bases, with 12 bases between. Germline CDR1 and CDR2: GTSNPN and SVGIG (reference sequence). The CDR3 coding sequence is TGTGCCTGGAGTGTCGGGGGTGAGGGTCAGCCCCAGCATTTT. Amino acid sequence: CAWSVGGEGQPQHF.

CDR3 DNA: TGTGCCAGCAGCTTAGGTCAGCGGGGGAACACCGGGGAGCTGTTTTTT. Residues: CASSLGQRGNTGELFF. The chain links TRBV7-8 to TRBJ2-2; 7 bases line up with TRBD2. CDR3 length: 16 amino acids. V dropped 1 base and J dropped 1; count of bases not matched to a gene: 3. Germline CDR1 and CDR2: SGHVS and FQNEAQ.

The V call is TRBV6-5, the J call TRBJ2-5, with TRBD1 identical over 9 bases. With 6 bases clipped from V and 4 bases from J, the junction kept 6 bases outside the gene matches. Germline CDR1 MNHEY, CDR2 SVGAGI. The CDR3 contains 14 residues. The CDR3 loop reads CASSHRGRPETQYF. The CDR3 DNA reads as TGTGCCAGCAGCCACAGGGGGCGCCCAGAGACCCAGTACTTC.

The V gene is TRBV6-5, the J gene TRBJ1-2; 7 nucleotides match TRBD1. The V gene's germline CDR1 is MNHEY and CDR2 SVGAGI. V gave up 2 bases and J gave up 3 bases; unmatched junction bases: 9. The CDR3 sequence is 16 residues long. CDR3: CASSYRTGVEDYGYTF. Written as DNA, the CDR3 is TGTGCCAGCAGTTACAGAACAGGGGTGGAGGACTATGGCTACACCTTC.

V usage is TRBV28 and J usage is TRBJ2-7; 8 bases fit TRBD2. V gave up 2 bases and J gave up 2 bases; unmatched junction bases: 2. The germline CDR1 and CDR2 sequences are MDHEN and SYDVKM. The CDR3 has 14 residues. DNA of the CDR3: TGTGCCAGCAGTTTAGTCGGGAGGGCCTACGAGCAGTACTTC. This sequence encodes CASSLVGRAYEQYF. The whole variable domain, remainder taken from reference TRBV28 and TRBJ2-7, is DVKVTQSSRYLVKRTGEKVFLECVQDMDHENMFWYRQDPGLGLRLIYFSYDVKMKEKGDIPEGYSVSREKKERFSLILESASTNQTSMYLCASSLVGRAYEQYFGPGTRLTVT.

The CDR3 coding sequence is TGTGCCAGCATTCTTGCCAGGACAGGGGTTACCATTCAGTACTTC. Translated, it gives CASILARTGVTIQYF. The V call is TRBV2, the J call TRBJ2-4; 9 bases map to TRBD1. V shed 7 bases, J shed 9 bases, and the junction held 13 bases outside the gene matches. In germline, CDR1 is SNHLY, CDR2 FYNNEI. This CDR3 contains 15 residues.

The rearrangement links TRBV28 to TRBJ2-7; 10 bases map to TRBD1. The germline V gene encodes CDR1 MDHEN and CDR2 SYDVKM. Trimming cost V 6 bases and J 3 bases; bases outside gene matches: 8. This CDR3 is built from 15 residues. The DNA for the CDR3 is TGTGCCAGCAGCCGTGGCCGGGACAGGGGCTACGAGCAGTACGTC. It codes for CASSRGRDRGYEQYV.